The source of this TCR beta chain is a study of cytomegalovirus exposure and HLA in healthy donors. Study-wide points: Cytomegalovirus-associated status was assigned to approximately 160 TCR beta chains.

On this clone itself: Its antigen is not identified.

Profiling relied on immunoSEQ multiplex PCR, and the TCRdb table lists in-frame clones only, not all of them. The table lists 130,000 or so clones, 80% to 90% of them singletons. The V and J ends lost 5 bases and 13 bases, in that order; junction bases with no gene match: 10. Germline V lookup: CDR1 GTSNPN, CDR2 SVGIG (reference sequence). This CDR3 has 11 residues. This receptor was identified in a woman aged 18-29 years in good health and CMV-seronegative. The genes are TRBV30 and TRBJ2-7; 8 bases match TRBD2. Sample: PBMCs. The CDR3 loop is CAWVSGIVRYF. The CDR3 bases are TGTGCCTGGGTTAGCGGGATAGTGAGATACTTC. Full variable domain (missing parts from reference TRBV30 and TRBJ2-7): SQTIHQWPATLVQPVGSPLSLECTVEGTSNPNLYWYRQAAGRGLQLLFYSVGIGQISSEVPQNLSASRPQDRQFILSSKKLLLSDSGFYLCAWVSGIVRYFGPGTRLTVT.